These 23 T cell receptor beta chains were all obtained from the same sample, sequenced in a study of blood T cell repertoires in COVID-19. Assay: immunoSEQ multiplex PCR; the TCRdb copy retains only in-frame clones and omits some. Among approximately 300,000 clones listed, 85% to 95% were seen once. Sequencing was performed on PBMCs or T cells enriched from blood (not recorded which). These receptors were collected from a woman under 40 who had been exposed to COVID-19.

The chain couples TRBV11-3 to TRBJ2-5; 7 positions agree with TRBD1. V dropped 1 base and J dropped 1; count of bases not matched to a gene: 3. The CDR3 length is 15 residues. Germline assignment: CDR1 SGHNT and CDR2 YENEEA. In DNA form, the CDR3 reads TGTGCCAGCAGCTTAGGGGCAGGGGGCCAAGAGACCCAGTACTTC. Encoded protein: CASSLGAGGQETQYF.

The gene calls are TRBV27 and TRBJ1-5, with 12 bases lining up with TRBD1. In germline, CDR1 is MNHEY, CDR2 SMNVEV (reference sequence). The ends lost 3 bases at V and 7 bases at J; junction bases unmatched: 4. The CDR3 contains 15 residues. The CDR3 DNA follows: TGTGCCAGCAGTTTGGGGGGGACAGGGGGCCAGCCCCAGCATTTT. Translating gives CASSLGGTGGQPQHF.

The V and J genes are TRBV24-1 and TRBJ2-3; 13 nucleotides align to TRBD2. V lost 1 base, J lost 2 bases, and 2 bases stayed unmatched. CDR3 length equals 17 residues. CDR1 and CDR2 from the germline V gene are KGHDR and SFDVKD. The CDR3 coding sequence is TGTGCCACCAGTGATTTCGGGACTAGCGGGGTCACAGATACGCAGTATTTT. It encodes CATSDFGTSGVTDTQYF.

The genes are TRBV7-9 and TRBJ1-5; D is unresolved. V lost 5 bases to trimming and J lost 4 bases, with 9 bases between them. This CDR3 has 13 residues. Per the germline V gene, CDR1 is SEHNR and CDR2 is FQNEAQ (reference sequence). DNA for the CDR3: TGTGCCAGCAGCCCTACTCCGAATCAGCCCCAGCATTTT. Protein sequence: CASSPTPNQPQHF.

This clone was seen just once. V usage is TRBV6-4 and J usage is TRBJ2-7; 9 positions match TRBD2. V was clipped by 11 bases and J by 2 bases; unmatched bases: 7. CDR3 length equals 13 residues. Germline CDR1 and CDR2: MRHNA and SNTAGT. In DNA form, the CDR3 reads TGTGCCTGTCATAGCGGGGGAGCCTACGAGCAGTACTTC. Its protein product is CACHSGGAYEQYF.

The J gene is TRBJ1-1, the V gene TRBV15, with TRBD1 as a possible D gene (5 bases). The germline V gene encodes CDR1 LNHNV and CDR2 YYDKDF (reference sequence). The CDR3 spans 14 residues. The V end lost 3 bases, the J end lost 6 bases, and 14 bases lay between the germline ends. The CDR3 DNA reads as TGTGCCACCAGCAGGGCTTCAGGGATGGCTGAAGCTTTCTTT. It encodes CATSRASGMAEAFF.

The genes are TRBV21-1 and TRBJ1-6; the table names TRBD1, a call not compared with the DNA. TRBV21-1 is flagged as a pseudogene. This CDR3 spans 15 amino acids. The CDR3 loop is CASSPRDIDNSPLHF. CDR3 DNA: TGTGCCAGCAGCCCCCGGGACATCGATAATTCACCCCTCCACTTT.

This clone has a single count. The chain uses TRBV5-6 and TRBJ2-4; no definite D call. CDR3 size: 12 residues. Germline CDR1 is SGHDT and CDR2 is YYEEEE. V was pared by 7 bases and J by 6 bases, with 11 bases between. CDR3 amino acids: CASRDERNIQYF. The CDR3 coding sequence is TGTGCCAGCCGCGATGAAAGAAACATTCAGTACTTC.

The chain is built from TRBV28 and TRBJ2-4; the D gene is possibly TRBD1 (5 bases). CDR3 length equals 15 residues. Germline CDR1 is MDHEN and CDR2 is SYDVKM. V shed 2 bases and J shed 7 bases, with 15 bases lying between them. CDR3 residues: CASSLHDRRVNIQYF. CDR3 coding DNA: TGTGCCAGCAGTTTACATGACCGCAGGGTCAACATTCAGTACTTC.

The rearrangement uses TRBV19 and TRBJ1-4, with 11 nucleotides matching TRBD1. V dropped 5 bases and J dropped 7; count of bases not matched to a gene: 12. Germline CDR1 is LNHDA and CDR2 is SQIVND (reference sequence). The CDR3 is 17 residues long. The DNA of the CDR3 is TGTGCCAGTAGTCCGGACAGGGGGCGAGGTGTTGGTGAAAAACTGTTTTTT. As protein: CASSPDRGRGVGEKLFF.

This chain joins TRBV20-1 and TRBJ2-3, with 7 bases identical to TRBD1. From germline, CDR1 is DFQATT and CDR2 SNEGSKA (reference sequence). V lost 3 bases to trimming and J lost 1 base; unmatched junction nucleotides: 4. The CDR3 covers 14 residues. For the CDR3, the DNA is TGCAGTGCTAGTCACGGACAGGGCACAGATACGCAGTATTTT. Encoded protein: CSASHGQGTDTQYF.

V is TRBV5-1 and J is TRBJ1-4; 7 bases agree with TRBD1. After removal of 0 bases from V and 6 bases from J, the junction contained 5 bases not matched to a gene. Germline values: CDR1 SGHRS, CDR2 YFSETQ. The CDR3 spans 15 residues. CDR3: CASSLGGTVDEKLFF. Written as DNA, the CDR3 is TGCGCCAGCAGCTTGGGGGGGACAGTCGATGAAAAACTGTTTTTT.

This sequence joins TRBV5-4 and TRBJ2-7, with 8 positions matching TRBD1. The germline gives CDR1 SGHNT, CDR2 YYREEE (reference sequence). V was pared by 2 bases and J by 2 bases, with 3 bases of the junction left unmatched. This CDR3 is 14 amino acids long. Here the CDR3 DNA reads TGTGCCAGCAGCTTTGACAGGGGCGCCTACGAGCAGTACTTC. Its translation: CASSFDRGAYEQYF.

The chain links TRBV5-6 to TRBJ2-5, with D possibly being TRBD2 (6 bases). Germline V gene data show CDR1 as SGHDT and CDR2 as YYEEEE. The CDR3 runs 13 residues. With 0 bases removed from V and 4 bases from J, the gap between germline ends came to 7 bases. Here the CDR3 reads CASSLGTTETQYF. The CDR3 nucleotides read TGTGCCAGCAGCTTGGGGACTACAGAGACCCAGTACTTC.

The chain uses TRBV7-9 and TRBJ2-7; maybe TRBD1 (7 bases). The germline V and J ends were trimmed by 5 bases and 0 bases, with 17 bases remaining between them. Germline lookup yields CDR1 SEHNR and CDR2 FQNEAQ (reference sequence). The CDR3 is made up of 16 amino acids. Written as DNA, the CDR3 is TGTGCCAGCAGCGGGGCAGGGGGGACCCCCTCCTACGAGCAGTACTTC. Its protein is CASSGAGGTPSYEQYF.

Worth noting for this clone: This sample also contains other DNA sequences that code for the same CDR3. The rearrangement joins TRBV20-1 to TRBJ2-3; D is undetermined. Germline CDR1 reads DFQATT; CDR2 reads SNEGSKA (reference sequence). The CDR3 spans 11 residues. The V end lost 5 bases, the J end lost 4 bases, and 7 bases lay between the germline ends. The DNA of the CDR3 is TGCAGTGCTCCCCGCGCAGATACGCAGTATTTT. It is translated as CSAPRADTQYF.

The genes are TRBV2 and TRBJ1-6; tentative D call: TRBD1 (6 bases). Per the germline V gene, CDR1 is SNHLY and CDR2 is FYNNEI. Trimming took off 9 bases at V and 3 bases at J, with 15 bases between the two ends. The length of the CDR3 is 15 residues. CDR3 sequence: CASLGGQIYNSPLHF. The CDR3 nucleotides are TGTGCCAGTCTGGGGGGGCAGATCTATAATTCACCCCTCCACTTT.

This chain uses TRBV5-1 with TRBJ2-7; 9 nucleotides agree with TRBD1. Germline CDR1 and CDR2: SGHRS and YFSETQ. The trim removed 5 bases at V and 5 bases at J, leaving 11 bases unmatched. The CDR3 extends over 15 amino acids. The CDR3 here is CASREWGQGHDEQYF. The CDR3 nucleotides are TGCGCCAGCAGAGAGTGGGGACAGGGTCACGACGAGCAGTACTTC.

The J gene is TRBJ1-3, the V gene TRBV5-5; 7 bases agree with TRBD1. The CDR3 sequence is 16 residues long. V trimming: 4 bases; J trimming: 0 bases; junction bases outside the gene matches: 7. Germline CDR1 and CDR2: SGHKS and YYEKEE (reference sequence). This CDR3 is CASSVGGGHSGNTIYF. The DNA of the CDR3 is TGTGCCAGCAGCGTAGGGGGCGGACACTCTGGAAACACCATATATTTT.

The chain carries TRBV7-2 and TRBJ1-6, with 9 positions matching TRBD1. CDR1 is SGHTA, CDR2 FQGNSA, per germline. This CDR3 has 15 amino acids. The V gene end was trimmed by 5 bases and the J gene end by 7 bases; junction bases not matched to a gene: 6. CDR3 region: CASSHLTGGNSPLHF. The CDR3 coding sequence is TGTGCCAGCAGCCACCTGACAGGGGGAAATTCACCCCTCCACTTT.

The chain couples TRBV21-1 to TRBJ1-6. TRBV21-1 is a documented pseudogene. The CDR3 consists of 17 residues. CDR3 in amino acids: CASSKRPAGRYNSPLHF. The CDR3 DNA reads TGTGCCAGCAGCAAGCGGCCCGCCGGCCGGTATAATTCACCCCTCCACTTT.

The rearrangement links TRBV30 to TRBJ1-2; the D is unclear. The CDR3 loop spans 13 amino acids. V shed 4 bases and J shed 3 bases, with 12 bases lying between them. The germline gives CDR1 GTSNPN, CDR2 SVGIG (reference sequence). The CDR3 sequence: CAWTHLADYGYTF. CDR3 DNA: TGTGCCTGGACCCACCTAGCAGACTATGGCTACACCTTC.

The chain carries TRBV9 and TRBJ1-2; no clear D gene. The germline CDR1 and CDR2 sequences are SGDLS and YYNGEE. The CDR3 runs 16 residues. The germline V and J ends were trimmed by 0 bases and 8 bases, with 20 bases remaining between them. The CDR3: CASSVDWSARARGYTF. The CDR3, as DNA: TGTGCCAGCAGCGTAGATTGGTCGGCGCGGGCGCGCGGCTACACCTTC. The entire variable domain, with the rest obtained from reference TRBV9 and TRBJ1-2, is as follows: DSGVTQTPKHLITATGQRVTLRCSPRSGDLSVYWYQQSLDQGLQFLIQYYNGEERAKGNILERFSAQQFPDLHSELNLSSLELGDSALYFCASSVDWSARARGYTFGSGTRLTVV.